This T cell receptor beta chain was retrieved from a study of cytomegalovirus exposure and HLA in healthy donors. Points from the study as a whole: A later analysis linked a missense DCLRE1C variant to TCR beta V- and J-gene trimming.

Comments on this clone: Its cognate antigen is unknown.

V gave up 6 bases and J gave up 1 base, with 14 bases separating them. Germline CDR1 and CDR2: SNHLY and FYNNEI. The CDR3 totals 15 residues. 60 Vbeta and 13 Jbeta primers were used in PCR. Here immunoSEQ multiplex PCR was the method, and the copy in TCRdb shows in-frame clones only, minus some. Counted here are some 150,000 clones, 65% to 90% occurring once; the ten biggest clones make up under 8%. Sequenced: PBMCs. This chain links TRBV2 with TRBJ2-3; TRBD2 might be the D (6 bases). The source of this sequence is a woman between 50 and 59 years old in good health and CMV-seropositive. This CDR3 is CASRLDPGGTDTQYF. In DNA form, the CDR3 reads TGTGCCAGCAGGCTTGACCCGGGAGGCACAGATACGCAGTATTTT.